These 10 T cell receptor beta chains share one sample of origin, sequenced in a study of blood T cell repertoires in COVID-19 (dated by TCRdb to 2019 to 2021). Library construction relied on the immunoSEQ multiplex PCR assay. In its TCRdb copy, this immuneACCESS table keeps in-frame sequences only and misses some clones. Where compared with another copy, unresolved V genes explain less than half of these, and the others have no known cause. The sample table records 150,000 or so clones; around 89% of these occur just once. The top ten constitute 6.5% to 8% of the sample. Sequences were obtained from PBMCs or T cells enriched from blood (not recorded which). Every receptor here comes from a woman aged 45 to 65 who had recovered from COVID-19.

V and J are TRBV6-5 and TRBJ1-2; 7 nucleotides match TRBD1. V trimming: 6 bases; J trimming: 0 bases; junction bases outside the gene matches: 4. The CDR3 runs to 14 residues. The germline V gene encodes CDR1 MNHEY and CDR2 SVGAGI. CDR3 protein: CASSLGGTNYGYTF. The CDR3 region has the DNA TGTGCCAGCAGCCTAGGGGGCACTAACTATGGCTACACCTTC.

V gene TRBV18 combines with J gene TRBJ2-3; TRBD1 agrees at 9 bases. The V gene end was trimmed by 5 bases and the J gene end by 7 bases; junction bases not matched to a gene: 4. This CDR3 comprises 13 residues. Germline lookup yields CDR1 KGHSH and CDR2 LQKENI. In DNA form, the CDR3 reads TGTGCCAGCTCAGGACAGGGGCCGAATACGCAGTATTTT. Translated: CASSGQGPNTQYF.

This clone was seen a few times. This sequence joins TRBV30 and TRBJ1-1; TRBD1 aligns across 7 bases. V shed 2 bases and J 5 bases; nucleotides not matched to a gene: 8. The CDR3 is made up of 14 amino acids. Germline CDR1 and CDR2: GTSNPN and SVGIG (reference sequence). The CDR3 nucleotides read TGTGCCTGGAGTCCCCACCAGGGGGAAACTGAAGCTTTCTTT. Translated: CAWSPHQGETEAFF.

The table lists this clone with a count of one. This chain uses TRBV7-3 with TRBJ2-1; D perhaps matches TRBD2 (5 bases). CDR3 size: 16 residues. CDR1 is SGHTA and CDR2 is FQGTGA in the germline V gene. The ends were cut back, 1 base at V and 4 bases at J, with 14 bases in the middle. Written as DNA, the CDR3 is TGTGCCAGCAGCTTAATCCCCGGGGAAGGGTACAATGAGCAGTTCTTC. This encodes CASSLIPGEGYNEQFF.

In this sample, this clone turned up a few times. The chain joins TRBV14 to TRBJ2-7; TRBD2 aligns across 7 bases. The length of the CDR3 is 13 residues. J lost 5 bases, V lost 4 bases, and 5 bases had no gene match. CDR1 is SGHDN, CDR2 FVKESK, per germline. CDR3: CASSPFGGDEQYF. CDR3 DNA sequence: TGTGCCAGCAGCCCCTTTGGGGGGGACGAGCAGTACTTC. The full variable domain, with the rest looked up from reference TRBV14 and TRBJ2-7, is EAGVTQFPSHSVIEKGQTVTLRCDPISGHDNLYWYRRVMGKEIKFLLHFVKESKQDESGMPNNRFLAERTGGTYSTLKVQPAELEDSGVYFCASSPFGGDEQYFGPGTRLTVT.

This chain uses TRBV19 with TRBJ2-7; unclear D gene. CDR1 LNHDA and CDR2 SQIVND come from the germline V gene (reference sequence). This CDR3 comprises 13 residues. V was shortened by 0 bases and J by 3 bases, with 6 bases between the two germline ends. The CDR3 DNA sequence: TGTGCCAGTAGTATAGAGGAGAGCTACGAGCAGTACTTC. Translating gives CASSIEESYEQYF.

The genes are TRBV6-2 or TRBV6-3 and TRBJ2-7, with D possibly matching TRBD1 (5 bases). Germline loops: CDR1 MNHEY, CDR2 SVGEGT. Trimming cost V 6 bases and J 3 bases, with 9 bases left between them. CDR3 length equals 12 residues. CDR3 in amino acids: CASSGQRYEQYF. The CDR3 region has the DNA TGTGCCAGCAGCGGACAACGCTACGAGCAGTACTTC.

The chain uses TRBV5-6 and TRBJ2-3, with D uncertain. V lost 2 bases and J lost 4, with 5 bases in between. The CDR3 totals 12 residues. The germline V gene has CDR1 SGHDT and CDR2 YYEEEE. The CDR3 sequence: CASSFVSDTQYF. In nucleotides, the CDR3 is TGTGCCAGCAGCTTCGTCTCAGATACGCAGTATTTT.

This clone was detected only once. V is TRBV2 and J is TRBJ1-4; TRBD1 matches 8 bases. Germline trimming cut 6 bases from V and 8 bases from J; bases unmatched to any gene: 11. Germline V gene lookup returns CDR1 SNHLY and CDR2 FYNNEI. CDR3 length: 15 residues. CDR3 region: CASRPGQGGGEKLFF. In nucleotides, the CDR3 is TGTGCCAGCAGACCTGGACAGGGAGGGGGGGAAAAACTGTTTTTT.

The chain couples TRBV5-4 to TRBJ2-7; 9 positions match TRBD1. The V gene end was trimmed by 3 bases and the J gene end by 10 bases; junction bases not matched to a gene: 11. The CDR3 sequence is 14 residues long. The germline gives CDR1 SGHNT, CDR2 YYREEE (reference sequence). As DNA, the CDR3 is TGTGCCAGCAGCTACGGTGGGGGACAGGGTTTACAGTACTTC. It encodes CASSYGGGQGLQYF.